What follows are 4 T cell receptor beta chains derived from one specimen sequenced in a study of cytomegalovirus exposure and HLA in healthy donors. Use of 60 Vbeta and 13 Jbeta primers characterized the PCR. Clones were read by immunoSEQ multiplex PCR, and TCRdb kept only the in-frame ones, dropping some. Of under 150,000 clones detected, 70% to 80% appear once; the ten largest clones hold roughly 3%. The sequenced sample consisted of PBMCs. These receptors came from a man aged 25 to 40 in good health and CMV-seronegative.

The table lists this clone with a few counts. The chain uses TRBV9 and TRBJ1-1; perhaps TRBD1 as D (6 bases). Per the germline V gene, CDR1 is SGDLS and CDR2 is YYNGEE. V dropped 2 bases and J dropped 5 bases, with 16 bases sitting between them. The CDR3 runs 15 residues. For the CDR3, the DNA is TGTGCCAGCAGCGTCGAAGGGGGGGCACGGACTGAAGCTTTCTTT. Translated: CASSVEGGARTEAFF. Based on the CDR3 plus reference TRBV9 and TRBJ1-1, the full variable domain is DSGVTQTPKHLITATGQRVTLRCSPRSGDLSVYWYQQSLDQGLQFLIQYYNGEERAKGNILERFSAQQFPDLHSELNLSSLELGDSALYFCASSVEGGARTEAFFGQGTRLTVV.

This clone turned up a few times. The CDR3 nucleotides read TGCGCCAGCAGACTCACTAGAGCGGGCACCGGGGAGCTGTTTTTT. This translates into CASRLTRAGTGELFF. The gene calls are TRBV4-3 and TRBJ2-2; D is possibly TRBD2 (6 bases). V gave up 6 bases and J gave up 4 bases, with 15 bases separating them. In germline, CDR1 is LGHNA, CDR2 YSLEER. CDR3 size: 15 residues.

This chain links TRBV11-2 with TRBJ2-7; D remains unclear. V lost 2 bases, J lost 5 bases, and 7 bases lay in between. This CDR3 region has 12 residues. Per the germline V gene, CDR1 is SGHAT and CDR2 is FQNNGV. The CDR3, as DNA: TGTGCCAGCAGCTTAATAGTCCACGAGCAGTACTTC. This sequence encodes CASSLIVHEQYF.

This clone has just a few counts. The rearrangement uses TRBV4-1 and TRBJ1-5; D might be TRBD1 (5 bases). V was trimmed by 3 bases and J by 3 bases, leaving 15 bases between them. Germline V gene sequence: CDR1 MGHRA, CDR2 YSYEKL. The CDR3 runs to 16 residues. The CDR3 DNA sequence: TGCGCCAGCAGCCACCCTACGGGGGGGATCAATCAGCCCCAGCATTTT. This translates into CASSHPTGGINQPQHF.